This T cell receptor beta chain was recovered during a study of persistence of HIV-infected CD4 T cells. Study results and limitations: TCR oligoclonality correlated with proviral oligoclonality in the same sorted populations.

J was trimmed by 5 bases and V by 4 bases; bases with no gene match: 15. Germline V gives CDR1 MDHEN, CDR2 SYDVKM. This CDR3 is 17 amino acids long. A note on this clone: Its antigen is currently unknown.

This was the immunoSEQ version 4 assay in survey mode. Profiling relied on immunoSEQ multiplex PCR, and the TCRdb table lists in-frame clones only, not all of them. The sample lists 8,000 or so clones; about 56% were seen once. Cells were stimulated with CMV-infected fibroblast lysates at approximately 10 ug/mL. CD4+ T cells upregulating both CD40 ligand and CD69 were sorted as responding cells. Donors had CD4+ T cell counts above 400 cells/uL and were CMV-seropositive. The source is an adult man with HIV who was CMV-seropositive. The chain employs TRBV28 and TRBJ2-5, with TRBD2 matching over 8 bases. The sequencing used CD4+ T cells sorted from PBMCs after approximately 18-hour stimulation, collected from a patient who received antiretroviral therapy. The CDR3 reads CASSSPSGRAGSETQYF. The CDR3 DNA reads TGTGCCAGCAGTTCCCCTTCCGGGAGGGCCGGGTCGGAGACCCAGTACTTC.